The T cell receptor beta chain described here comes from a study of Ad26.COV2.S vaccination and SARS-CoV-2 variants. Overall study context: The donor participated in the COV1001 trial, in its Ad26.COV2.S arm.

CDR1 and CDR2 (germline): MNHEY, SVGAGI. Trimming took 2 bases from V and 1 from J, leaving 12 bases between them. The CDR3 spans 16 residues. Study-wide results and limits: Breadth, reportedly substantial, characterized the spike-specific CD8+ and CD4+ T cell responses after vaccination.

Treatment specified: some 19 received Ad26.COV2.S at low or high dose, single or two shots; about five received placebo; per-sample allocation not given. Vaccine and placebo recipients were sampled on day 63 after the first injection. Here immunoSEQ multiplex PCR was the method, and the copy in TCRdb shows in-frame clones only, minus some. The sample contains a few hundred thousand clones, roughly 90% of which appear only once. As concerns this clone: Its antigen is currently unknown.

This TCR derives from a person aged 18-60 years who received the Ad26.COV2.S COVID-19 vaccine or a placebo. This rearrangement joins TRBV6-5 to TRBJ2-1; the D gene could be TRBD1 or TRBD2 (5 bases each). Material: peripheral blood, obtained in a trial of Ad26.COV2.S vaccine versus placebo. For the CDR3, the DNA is TGTGCCAGCAGTTACGCCGGGACCGATTCCTACAATGAGCAGTTCTTC. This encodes CASSYAGTDSYNEQFF.